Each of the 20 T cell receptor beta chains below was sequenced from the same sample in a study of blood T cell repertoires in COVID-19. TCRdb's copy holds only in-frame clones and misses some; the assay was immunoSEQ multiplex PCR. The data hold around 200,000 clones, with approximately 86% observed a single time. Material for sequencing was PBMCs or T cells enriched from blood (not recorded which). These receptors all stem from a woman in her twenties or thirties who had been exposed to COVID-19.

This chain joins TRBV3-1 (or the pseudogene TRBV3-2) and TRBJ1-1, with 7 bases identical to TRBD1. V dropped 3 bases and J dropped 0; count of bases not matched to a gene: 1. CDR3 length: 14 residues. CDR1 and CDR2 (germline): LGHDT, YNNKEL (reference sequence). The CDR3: CASSHGTVNTEAFF. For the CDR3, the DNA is TGTGCCAGCAGCCACGGGACAGTGAACACTGAAGCTTTCTTT.

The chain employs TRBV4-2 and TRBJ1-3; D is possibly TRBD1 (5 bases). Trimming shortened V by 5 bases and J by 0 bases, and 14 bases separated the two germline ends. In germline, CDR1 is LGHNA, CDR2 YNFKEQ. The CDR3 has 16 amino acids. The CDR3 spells CASSSRGDSSGNTIYF. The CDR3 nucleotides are TGTGCCAGCAGCAGTCGGGGGGATAGCTCTGGAAACACCATATATTTT.

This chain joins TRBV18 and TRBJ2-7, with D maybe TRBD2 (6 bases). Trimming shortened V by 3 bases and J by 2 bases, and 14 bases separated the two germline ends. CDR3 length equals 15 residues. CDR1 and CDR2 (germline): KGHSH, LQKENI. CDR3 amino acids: CASSPPIGRTYEQYF. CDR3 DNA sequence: TGTGCCAGCTCACCCCCGATAGGGAGGACCTACGAGCAGTACTTC.

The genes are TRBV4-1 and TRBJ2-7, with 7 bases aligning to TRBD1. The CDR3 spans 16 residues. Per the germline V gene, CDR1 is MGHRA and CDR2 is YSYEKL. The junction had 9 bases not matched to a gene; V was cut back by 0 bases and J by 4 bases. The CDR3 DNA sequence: TGCGCCAGCAGCCAAGATCGAGACAGGGCCGTATACGAGCAGTACTTC. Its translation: CASSQDRDRAVYEQYF.

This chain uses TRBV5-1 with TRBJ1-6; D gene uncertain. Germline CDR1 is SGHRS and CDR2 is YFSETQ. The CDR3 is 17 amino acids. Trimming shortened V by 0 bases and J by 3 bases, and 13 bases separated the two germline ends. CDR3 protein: CASSLVVVSGYNSPLHF. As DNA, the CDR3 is TGCGCCAGCAGCTTGGTCGTAGTGAGTGGCTATAATTCACCCCTCCACTTT.

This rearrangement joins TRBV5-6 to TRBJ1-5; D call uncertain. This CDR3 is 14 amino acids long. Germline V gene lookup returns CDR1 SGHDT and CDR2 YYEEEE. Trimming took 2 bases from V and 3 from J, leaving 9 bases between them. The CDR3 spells CASSFPGPNQPQHF. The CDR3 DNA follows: TGTGCCAGCAGCTTCCCTGGGCCCAATCAGCCCCAGCATTTT.

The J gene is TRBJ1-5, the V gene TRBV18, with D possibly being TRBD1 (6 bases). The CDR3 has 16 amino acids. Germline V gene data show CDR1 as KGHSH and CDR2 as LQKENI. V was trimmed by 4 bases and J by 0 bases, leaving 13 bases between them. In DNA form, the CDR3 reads TGTGCCAGCTCACGTGGACAGCCTAATAGCAATCAGCCCCAGCATTTT. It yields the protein CASSRGQPNSNQPQHF.

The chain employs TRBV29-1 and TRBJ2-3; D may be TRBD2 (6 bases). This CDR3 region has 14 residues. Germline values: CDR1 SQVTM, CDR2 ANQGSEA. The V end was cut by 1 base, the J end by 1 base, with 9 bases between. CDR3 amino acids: CSVEVGGGTDTQYF. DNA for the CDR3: TGCAGCGTTGAAGTCGGCGGGGGCACAGATACGCAGTATTTT.

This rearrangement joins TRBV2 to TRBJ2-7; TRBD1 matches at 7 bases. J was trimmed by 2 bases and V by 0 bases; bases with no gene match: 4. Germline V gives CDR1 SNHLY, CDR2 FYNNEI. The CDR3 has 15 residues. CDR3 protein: CASSEALQGAYEQYF. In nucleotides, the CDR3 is TGTGCCAGCAGTGAAGCGCTTCAGGGGGCCTACGAGCAGTACTTC.

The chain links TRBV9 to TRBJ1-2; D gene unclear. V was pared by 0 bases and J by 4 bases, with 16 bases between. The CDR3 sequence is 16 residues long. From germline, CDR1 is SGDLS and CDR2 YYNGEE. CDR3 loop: CASSVAGGGFSYGYTF. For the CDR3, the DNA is TGTGCCAGCAGCGTAGCTGGAGGCGGGTTCAGCTATGGCTACACCTTC.

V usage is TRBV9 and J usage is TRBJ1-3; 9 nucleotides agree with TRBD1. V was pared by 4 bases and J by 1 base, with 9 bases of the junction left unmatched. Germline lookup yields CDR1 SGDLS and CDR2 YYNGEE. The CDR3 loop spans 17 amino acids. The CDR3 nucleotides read TGTGCCAGCAGCCCAACACAGGGGGCAAAATCTGGAAACACCATATATTTT. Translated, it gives CASSPTQGAKSGNTIYF.

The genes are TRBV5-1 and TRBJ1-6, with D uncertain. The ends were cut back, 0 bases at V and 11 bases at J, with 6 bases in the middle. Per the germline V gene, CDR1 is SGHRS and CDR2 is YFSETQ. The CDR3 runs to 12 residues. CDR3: CASSLEQPPLHF. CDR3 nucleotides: TGCGCCAGCAGCTTGGAACAGCCACCCCTCCACTTT.

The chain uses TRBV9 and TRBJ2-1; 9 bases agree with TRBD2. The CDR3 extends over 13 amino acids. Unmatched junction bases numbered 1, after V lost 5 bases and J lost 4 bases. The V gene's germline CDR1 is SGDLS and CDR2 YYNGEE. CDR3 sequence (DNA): TGTGCCAGCAGTAGCGGGAGTTACAATGAGCAGTTCTTC. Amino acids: CASSSGSYNEQFF.

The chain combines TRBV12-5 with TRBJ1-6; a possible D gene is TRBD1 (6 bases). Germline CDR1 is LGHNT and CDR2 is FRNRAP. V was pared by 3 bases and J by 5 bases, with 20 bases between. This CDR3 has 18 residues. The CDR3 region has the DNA TGTGCTAGTGGTTTTTGGGGGCCGCTTGGGGCGAATAATTCACCCCTCCACTTT. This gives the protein CASGFWGPLGANNSPLHF.

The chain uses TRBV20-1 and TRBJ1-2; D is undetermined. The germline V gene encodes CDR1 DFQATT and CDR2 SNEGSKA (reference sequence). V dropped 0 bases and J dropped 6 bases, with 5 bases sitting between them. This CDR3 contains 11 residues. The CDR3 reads CSARDLDGYTF. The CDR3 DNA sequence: TGCAGTGCTAGAGATCTCGATGGCTACACCTTC.

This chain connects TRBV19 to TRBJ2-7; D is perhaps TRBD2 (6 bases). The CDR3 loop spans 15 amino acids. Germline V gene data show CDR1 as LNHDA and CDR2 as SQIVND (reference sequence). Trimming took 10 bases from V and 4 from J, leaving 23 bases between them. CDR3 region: CATEAGRGIGYEQYF. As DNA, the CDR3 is TGTGCCACCGAGGCGGGACGGGGAATTGGTTACGAGCAGTACTTC.

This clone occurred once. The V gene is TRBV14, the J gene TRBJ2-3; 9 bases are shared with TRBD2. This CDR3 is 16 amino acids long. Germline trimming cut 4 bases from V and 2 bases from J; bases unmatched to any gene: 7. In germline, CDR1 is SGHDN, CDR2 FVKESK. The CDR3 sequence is CASSPGLAGITDTQYF. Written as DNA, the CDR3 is TGTGCCAGCAGCCCGGGGCTAGCGGGAATCACAGATACGCAGTATTTT.

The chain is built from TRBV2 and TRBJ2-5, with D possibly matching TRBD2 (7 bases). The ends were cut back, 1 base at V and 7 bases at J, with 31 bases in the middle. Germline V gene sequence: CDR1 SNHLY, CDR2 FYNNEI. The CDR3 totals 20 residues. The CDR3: CASSEEGGAFVGYRSGTQYF. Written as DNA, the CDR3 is TGTGCCAGCAGTGAAGAGGGGGGGGCGTTTGTAGGGTATAGGAGCGGGACCCAGTACTTC.

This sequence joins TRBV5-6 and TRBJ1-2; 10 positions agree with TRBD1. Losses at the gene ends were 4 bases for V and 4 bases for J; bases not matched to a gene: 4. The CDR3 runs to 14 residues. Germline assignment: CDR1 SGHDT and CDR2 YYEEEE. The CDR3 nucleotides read TGTGCCAGCAGCCCGGGACAGGGGAGCTATGGCTACACCTTC. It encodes CASSPGQGSYGYTF.

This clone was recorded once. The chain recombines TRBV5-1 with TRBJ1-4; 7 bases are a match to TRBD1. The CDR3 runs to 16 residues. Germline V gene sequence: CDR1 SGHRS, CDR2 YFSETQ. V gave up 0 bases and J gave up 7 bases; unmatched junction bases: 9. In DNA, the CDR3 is TGCGCCAGCAGCTTGGCCTCGACAGGGAGAGGTGAAAAACTGTTTTTT. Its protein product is CASSLASTGRGEKLFF. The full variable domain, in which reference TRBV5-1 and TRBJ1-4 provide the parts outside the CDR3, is KAGVTQTPRYLIKTRGQQVTLSCSPISGHRSVSWYQQTPGQGLQFLFEYFSETQRNKGNFPGRFSGRQFSNSRSEMNVSTLELGDSALYLCASSLASTGRGEKLFFGSGTQLSVL.